The next 20 T cell receptor beta chains were all read from a single sample in a study of identical twins. Each CDR3 protein gets one entry after TCRdb re-called the 5' RACE reads with MiXCR. The sample includes about 240,000 distinct CDR3 sequences, roughly a tenth seen only once; the top ten take about a tenth. Sequencing was carried out using memory T cells sorted from blood. These receptors all come from a man aged 50 or older in good health.

This clonotype was recorded at least ten times. The rearrangement links TRBV30 to TRBJ1-1; D is unresolved. The CDR3 is 12 amino acids. Germline V gene sequence: CDR1 GTSNPN, CDR2 SVGIG (reference sequence). Trimming took 0 bases from V and 8 from J, leaving 10 bases between them. The CDR3 DNA reads TGTGCCTGGAGTGTACCCGCAGGCGAAGCTTTCTTT. It encodes CAWSVPAGEAFF. Full variable domain (rest looked up from reference TRBV30 and TRBJ1-1): SQTIHQWPATLVQPVGSPLSLECTVEGTSNPNLYWYRQAAGRGLQLLFYSVGIGQISSEVPQNLSASRPQDRQFILSSKKLLLSDSGFYLCAWSVPAGEAFFGQGTRLTVV.

The chain combines TRBV6-2 or TRBV6-3 with TRBJ2-3; TRBD1 agrees at 9 bases. Per germline, CDR1 MNHEY and CDR2 SVGEGT. Trimming removed 4 bases from V and 6 bases from J; junction bases left unmatched: 5. This CDR3 contains 14 residues. Here the CDR3 reads CASSWTGVWDTQYF. The CDR3 DNA sequence: TGTGCCAGCAGTTGGACAGGGGTTTGGGATACGCAGTATTTT.

This clonotype was counted at least ten times. V usage is TRBV4-3 and J usage is TRBJ1-6, with no clear D. V was cut by 0 bases and J by 7 bases, with 7 bases left in between. This CDR3 comprises 14 residues. Germline V lookup: CDR1 LGHNA, CDR2 YSLEER. DNA of the CDR3: TGCGCCAGCAGCCAAGATCATCGGAATTCACCCCTCCACTTT. It is translated as CASSQDHRNSPLHF.

This clonotype occurred many times. The J gene is TRBJ2-7, the V gene TRBV7-9, with 8 bases that match TRBD2. The J segment lost 13 bases and the V segment lost 0 bases, leaving 5 bases of the junction unmatched. From germline, CDR1 is SEHNR and CDR2 FQNEAQ (reference sequence). There are 12 residues in the CDR3. The CDR3 region is CASSLAASGLYF. CDR3 in DNA: TGTGCCAGCAGCTTAGCCGCTAGCGGGTTATACTTC. The complete variable domain, with remaining parts taken from reference TRBV7-9 and TRBJ2-7, reads DTGVSQNPRHKITKRGQNVTFRCDPISEHNRLYWYRQTLGQGPEFLTYFQNEAQLEKSRLLSDRFSAERPKGSFSTLEIQRTEQGDSAMYLCASSLAASGLYFGPGTRLTVT.

This chain connects TRBV9 to TRBJ1-3; D is ambiguous. The CDR3 is 16 residues long. The V end lost 1 base, the J end lost 0 bases, and 11 bases lay between the germline ends. The V gene's germline CDR1 is SGDLS and CDR2 YYNGEE. The CDR3 reads CASSVREGPSGNTIYF. In DNA, the CDR3 is TGTGCCAGCAGCGTACGAGAGGGCCCCTCTGGAAACACCATATATTTT.

This clonotype was seen at least ten times. The chain has TRBV6-2 or TRBV6-3 and TRBJ2-5; D is ambiguous. Germline CDR1 and CDR2: MNHEY and SVGEGT. With 3 bases removed from V and 2 bases from J, the gap between germline ends came to 7 bases. This CDR3 has 13 amino acids. The CDR3 is CASSYALQETQYF. The DNA of the CDR3 is TGTGCCAGCAGTTATGCTCTGCAAGAGACCCAGTACTTC.

This clonotype appeared many times. CDR3 DNA: TGCAGTGCTAGCATGGTGGCAGGTGATGCAGATACGCAGTATTTT. It is translated as CSASMVAGDADTQYF. This rearrangement joins TRBV20-1 to TRBJ2-3; D unresolved. Trimming removed 3 bases from V and 4 bases from J, with 17 bases in between. This CDR3 comprises 15 residues. Germline V gene sequence: CDR1 DFQATT, CDR2 SNEGSKA (reference sequence).

This clonotype was recorded a few times. As DNA, the CDR3 is TGTGCCAGCAGCCTTGACAGGGGGGCCTACAATGAGCAGTTCTTC. Amino acids: CASSLDRGAYNEQFF. This chain joins TRBV7-2 and TRBJ2-1; 9 bases map to TRBD1. The V gene end was trimmed by 5 bases and the J gene end by 2 bases; junction bases not matched to a gene: 4. In germline, CDR1 is SGHTA, CDR2 FQGNSA. This CDR3 region has 15 residues.

The chain joins TRBV28 to TRBJ2-7, with D possibly TRBD2 on 5 matching bases. The CDR3 totals 14 residues. Trimming shortened V by 2 bases and J by 1 base, and 9 bases separated the two germline ends. The germline V gene encodes CDR1 MDHEN and CDR2 SYDVKM. CDR3 in DNA: TGTGCCAGCAGTTTAGATCCGGGATCCTACGAGCAGTACTTC. It specifies CASSLDPGSYEQYF.

A word on this clonotype: The CDR3 end shows no conserved phenylalanine or tryptophan, and so a read error is likely. This CDR3 is CASSEGGKQFL. CDR3 bases: TGTGCCAGCAGTGAAGGGGGTAAGCAGTTCCTC. V gene TRBV2 combines with J gene TRBJ2-1; D ambiguous. The ends were cut back, 1 base at V and 11 bases at J, with 6 bases in the middle. There are 11 residues in the CDR3. From germline, CDR1 is SNHLY and CDR2 FYNNEI.

This clonotype has at least ten counts. This chain connects TRBV4-1 to TRBJ2-1; tentatively, D is TRBD2 (5 bases). Germline V lookup: CDR1 MGHRA, CDR2 YSYEKL. V lost 0 bases, J lost 10 bases, and 10 bases lay in between. CDR3 length equals 13 residues. The CDR3 sequence is CASSQEHGGEQFF. The CDR3 nucleotides read TGCGCCAGCAGCCAAGAGCATGGCGGGGAGCAGTTCTTC.

The chain links TRBV6-1 to TRBJ2-7; D gene uncertain. Trimming removed 9 bases from V and 0 bases from J, with 18 bases in between. Germline CDR1 and CDR2: MNHNS and SASEGT. CDR3 size: 15 residues. CDR3 sequence (DNA): TGTGCCAGTTACTCCCAGGCTGTAAGCTCCTACGAGCAGTACTTC. It translates to CASYSQAVSSYEQYF.

The rearrangement joins TRBV7-9 to TRBJ2-1, with D perhaps matching TRBD2 (5 bases). Looked up from germline, CDR1 is SEHNR and CDR2 is FQNEAQ (reference sequence). Deletions cut 6 bases from V and 0 bases from J, with 12 bases between. The CDR3 sequence is 15 residues long. The CDR3 sequence: CASSYGLVSYNEQFF. The CDR3 coding sequence is TGTGCCAGCAGTTACGGACTGGTCTCCTACAATGAGCAGTTCTTC.

This clonotype was seen ten or more times. The V call is TRBV12-3 or TRBV12-4, the J call TRBJ1-2; tentatively, D is TRBD1 (5 bases). The CDR3 extends over 13 amino acids. Trimming removed 3 bases from V and 2 bases from J, with 7 bases in between. Here the CDR3 DNA reads TGTGCCAGCAGTTTCCGGGACAACTATGGCTACACCTTC. It yields the protein CASSFRDNYGYTF.

This clonotype was recorded many times. The chain combines TRBV5-1 with TRBJ1-1; 11 bases agree with TRBD1. The CDR3 loop spans 15 amino acids. V lost 4 bases and J lost 10; bases outside the gene matches: 12. Per germline, CDR1 SGHRS and CDR2 YFSETQ. The CDR3, as DNA: TGCGCCAGCAGCCAAGCACCCCGGGACAGGGGGATAGCTTTCTTT. Translated, it gives CASSQAPRDRGIAFF.

This clonotype was seen many times. DNA of the CDR3: TGTGCCAGCAGCTTGTATCGGGGGCGCACAGATACGCAGTATTTT. Protein: CASSLYRGRTDTQYF. The chain joins TRBV5-6 to TRBJ2-3, with D perhaps given as TRBD1 or TRBD2 (6 bases each). CDR1 and CDR2 from the germline V gene are SGHDT and YYEEEE. Trimming removed 1 base from V and 1 base from J, with 10 bases in between. The CDR3 has 15 amino acids.

This chain uses TRBV5-1 with TRBJ1-2, with a weak D call TRBD1 (5 bases). The CDR3 spans 15 residues. CDR1 is SGHRS, CDR2 YFSETQ, per germline. The V end was cut by 5 bases, the J end by 0 bases, with 14 bases between. Here the CDR3 reads CASRRGVGPNYGYTF. The CDR3 region has the DNA TGCGCCAGCAGACGCGGAGTGGGACCTAACTATGGCTACACCTTC.

There are many counts of this clonotype. The genes are TRBV11-2 and TRBJ2-1; the D gene is possibly TRBD2 (6 bases). This CDR3 region has 15 residues. Germline V gene sequence: CDR1 SGHAT, CDR2 FQNNGV. Between the trimmed V and J ends, which lost 4 bases and 7 bases, there was a span of 17 bases. The DNA of the CDR3 is TGTGCCAGCAGCTCCCTCAAGCGGGCGGGGAATGAGCAGTTCTTC. It encodes CASSSLKRAGNEQFF.

This clonotype has more than one count but fewer than ten. This chain uses TRBV5-6 with TRBJ2-7; D remains unclear. This CDR3 has 13 residues. The ends were cut back, 1 base at V and 3 bases at J, with 8 bases in the middle. Germline CDR1 is SGHDT and CDR2 is YYEEEE. The CDR3 region has the DNA TGTGCCAGCAGCTTGAGCATTTTCTACGAGCAGTACTTC. This translates into CASSLSIFYEQYF.

This clonotype came up many times. V is TRBV6-5 and J is TRBJ2-7; TRBD1 aligns across 7 bases. Germline-derived CDR1 and CDR2 are MNHEY and SVGAGI. Trimming at V came to 5 bases and at J to 3 bases, leaving 1 base not matched to a gene. This CDR3 is 12 amino acids long. The CDR3 DNA reads as TGTGCCAGCAGTAGGACAGGCTACGAGCAGTACTTC. Amino acid sequence: CASSRTGYEQYF.